The present T cell receptor beta chain was sequenced within a study of blood T cell repertoires in COVID-19. Generated by immunoSEQ multiplex PCR, the TCRdb table keeps only in-frame clones and is missing some. The table includes about 50,000 clones, around 86% detected once. CDR3 size: 15 residues. The V and J ends lost 1 base and 6 bases, in that order; junction bases with no gene match: 6. Germline V gene sequence: CDR1 LGHDT, CDR2 YNNKEL (reference sequence). The TCR comes from a man in his fifties or sixties with active COVID-19. The chain employs TRBV3-1 (or the pseudogene TRBV3-2) and TRBJ2-1; TRBD2 agrees at 7 bases. The sequencing input was peripheral blood. CDR3 nucleotide sequence: TGTGCCAGCAGCCAAGCGCCTAGCGGATCCAATGAGCAGTTCTTC. Translated, it gives CASSQAPSGSNEQFF.